Listed below are T cell receptor beta chains from one sample, sequenced in a study of cytomegalovirus exposure and HLA in healthy donors. Sequenced by immunoSEQ multiplex PCR; TCRdb stores in-frame clones only, minus some. The top ten clones hold 4.5% to 6.5% of a sample with roughly 100,000 clones, around 81% of them seen once. The sequenced material came from PBMCs. The origin of the receptors is a man in his forties or fifties in good health and CMV-seropositive. Both conserved end residues are trimmed from each CDR3. D genes are given only for firm matches. Expanded clones are given a class, and other clones once, few, many or no size at all.

j_gene | d_gene | v_gene | abundance | CDR3aa
TRBJ2-2 | TRBD1 | TRBV11-3 | once | ASSFRQGDTGELF
TRBJ1-6 | - | TRBV19 | - | ASSIPPGIGSPLH
TRBJ1-4 | TRBD1 | TRBV2 | - | ASSARTGGEKLF
TRBJ1-2 | TRBD1 | TRBV7-8 | few | ASSPGQGNYGYT
TRBJ1-5 | - | TRBV7-2 | - | ASSLGGGNPQH
TRBJ2-3 | - | TRBV10-2 | - | ASSVLTYTDTQY
TRBJ1-6 | - | TRBV4-2 | - | ASSHHPDKSSYNSPLH
TRBJ1-1 | - | TRBV6-1 | - | ASSGQLNTEAF
TRBJ2-3 | - | TRBV9 | few | ASSVVTGGTDTQY
TRBJ2-2 | TRBD2 | TRBV7-2 | - | ASSLLGLAGAGELF
TRBJ1-1 | - | TRBV7-9 | - | ASSLSFRTEKNTEAF
TRBJ2-7 | - | TRBV6-5 | - | ASMSRGFEQY
TRBJ2-5 | TRBD2 | TRBV7-9 | - | ASSFTSVEETQY
TRBJ1-2 | - | TRBV6-1 | - | ASSEGTDGYGYT
TRBJ1-4 | - | TRBV6-7 | - | ASRLQVPSAPPSNEKLF
TRBJ1-2 | - | TRBV6-1 | few | ASSKSRMPNYGYT
TRBJ1-2 | TRBD1 | TRBV15 | - | ATSREDRVDYGYT